What follows is one T cell receptor (beta chain) and its context. Sequenced by immunoSEQ multiplex PCR; TCRdb stores in-frame clones only, minus some. This table has about 130,000 clones, approximately 90% appearing once. V lost 5 bases and J lost 0, with 9 bases in between. Germline CDR1 and CDR2: SNHLY and FYNNEI. CDR3 length: 14 residues. The data stem from a study of blood T cell repertoires in COVID-19. Whole-study context: Samples taken during acute and convalescent COVID-19 were collected in the United States, Italy and Spain. T cells, B-cell-depleted T cells, or PBMCs provided the cDNA or gDNA that served as material.

Sequencing was carried out using peripheral blood. The chain links TRBV2 to TRBJ2-3; D is unclear. The TCR comes from a man between 60 and 75 years old with COVID-19, enrolled during active disease. The CDR3 region has the DNA TGTGCCAGCAGTAAAGATATGAGCACAGATACGCAGTATTTT. Translated, it gives CASSKDMSTDTQYF. Filled out from reference TRBV2 and TRBJ2-3, the complete variable domain reads EPEVTQTPSHQVTQMGQEVILRCVPISNHLYFYWYRQILGQKVEFLVSFYNNEISEKSEIFDDQFSVERPDGSNFTLKIRSTKLEDSAMYFCASSKDMSTDTQYFGPGTRLTVL.